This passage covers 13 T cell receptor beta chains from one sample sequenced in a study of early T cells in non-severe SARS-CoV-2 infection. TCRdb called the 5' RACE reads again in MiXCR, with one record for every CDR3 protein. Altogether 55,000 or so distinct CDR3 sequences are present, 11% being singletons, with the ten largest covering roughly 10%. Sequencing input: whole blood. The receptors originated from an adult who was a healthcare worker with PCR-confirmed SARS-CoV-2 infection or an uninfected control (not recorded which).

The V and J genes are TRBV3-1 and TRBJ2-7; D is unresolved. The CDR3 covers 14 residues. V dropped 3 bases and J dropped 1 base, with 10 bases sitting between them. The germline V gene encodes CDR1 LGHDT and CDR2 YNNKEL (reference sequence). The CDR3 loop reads CASSHPERSYEQYF. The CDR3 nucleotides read TGTGCCAGCAGCCACCCCGAAAGGTCCTACGAGCAGTACTTC.

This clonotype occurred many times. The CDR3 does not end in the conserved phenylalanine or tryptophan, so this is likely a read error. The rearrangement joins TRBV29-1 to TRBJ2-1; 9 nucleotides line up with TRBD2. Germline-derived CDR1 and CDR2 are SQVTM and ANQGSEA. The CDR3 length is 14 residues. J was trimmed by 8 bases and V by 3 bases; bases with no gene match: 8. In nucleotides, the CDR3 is TGCAGCGTTGAGTATAGGCGGGGGGGCTATGAGCAGTTCTCC. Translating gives CSVEYRRGGYEQFS.

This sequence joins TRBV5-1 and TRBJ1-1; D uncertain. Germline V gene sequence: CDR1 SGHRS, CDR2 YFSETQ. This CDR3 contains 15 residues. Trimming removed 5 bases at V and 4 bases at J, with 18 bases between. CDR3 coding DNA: TGCGCCAGCAGACCGGACGTCGGCAGCGTCACTGAAGCTTTCTTT. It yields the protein CASRPDVGSVTEAFF.

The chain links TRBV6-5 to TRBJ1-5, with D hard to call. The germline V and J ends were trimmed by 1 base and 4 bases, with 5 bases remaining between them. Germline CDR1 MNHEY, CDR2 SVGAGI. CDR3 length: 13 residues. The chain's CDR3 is CASSYFENQPQHF. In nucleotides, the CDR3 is TGTGCCAGCAGTTACTTCGAGAATCAGCCCCAGCATTTT.

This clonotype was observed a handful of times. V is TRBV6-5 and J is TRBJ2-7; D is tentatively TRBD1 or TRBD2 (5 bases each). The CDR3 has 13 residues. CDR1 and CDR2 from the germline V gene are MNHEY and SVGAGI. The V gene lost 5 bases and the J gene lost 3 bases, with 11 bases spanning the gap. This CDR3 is CASSPWGFYEQYF. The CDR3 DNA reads TGTGCCAGCAGTCCTTGGGGGTTCTACGAGCAGTACTTC.

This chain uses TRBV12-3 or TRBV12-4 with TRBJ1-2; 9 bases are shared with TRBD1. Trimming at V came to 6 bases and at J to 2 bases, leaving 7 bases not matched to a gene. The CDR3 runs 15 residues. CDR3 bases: TGTGCCAGCAGCCTACAGGGGGCGAAGAACTATGGCTACACCTTC. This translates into CASSLQGAKNYGYTF.

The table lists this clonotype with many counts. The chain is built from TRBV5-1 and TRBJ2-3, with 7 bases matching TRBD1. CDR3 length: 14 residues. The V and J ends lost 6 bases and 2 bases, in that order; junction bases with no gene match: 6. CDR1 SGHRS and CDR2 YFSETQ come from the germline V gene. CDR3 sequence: CASIPGTATDTQYF. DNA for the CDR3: TGCGCCAGCATCCCCGGGACAGCCACAGATACGCAGTATTTT. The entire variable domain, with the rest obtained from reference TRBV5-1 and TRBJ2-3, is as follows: KAGVTQTPRYLIKTRGQQVTLSCSPISGHRSVSWYQQTPGQGLQFLFEYFSETQRNKGNFPGRFSGRQFSNSRSEMNVSTLELGDSALYLCASIPGTATDTQYFGPGTRLTVL.

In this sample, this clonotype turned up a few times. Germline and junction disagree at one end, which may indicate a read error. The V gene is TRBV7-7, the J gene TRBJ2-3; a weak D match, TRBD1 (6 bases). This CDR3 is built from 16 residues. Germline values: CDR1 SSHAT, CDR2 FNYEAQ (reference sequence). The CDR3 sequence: CASSRTTGASTDTQYF. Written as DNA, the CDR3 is TGTGCTAGCAGCCGGACGACAGGAGCTAGCACAGATACGCAGTATTTT.

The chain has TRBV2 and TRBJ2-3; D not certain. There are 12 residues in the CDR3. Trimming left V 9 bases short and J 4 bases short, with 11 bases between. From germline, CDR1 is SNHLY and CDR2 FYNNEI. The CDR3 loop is CASTQTPDTQYF. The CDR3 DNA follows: TGTGCCAGTACCCAGACCCCAGATACGCAGTATTTT.

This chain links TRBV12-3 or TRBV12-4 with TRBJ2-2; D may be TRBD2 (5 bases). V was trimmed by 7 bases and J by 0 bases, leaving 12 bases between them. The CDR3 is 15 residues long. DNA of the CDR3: TGTGCCAGCACCCTCGGGGTCGCGAACACCGGGGAGCTGTTTTTT. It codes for CASTLGVANTGELFF.

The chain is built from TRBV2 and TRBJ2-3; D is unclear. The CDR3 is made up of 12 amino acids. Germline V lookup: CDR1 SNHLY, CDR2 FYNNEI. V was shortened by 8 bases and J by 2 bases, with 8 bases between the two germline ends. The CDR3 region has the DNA TGTGCCAGCGGGAAGGTCACAGATACGCAGTATTTT. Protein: CASGKVTDTQYF.

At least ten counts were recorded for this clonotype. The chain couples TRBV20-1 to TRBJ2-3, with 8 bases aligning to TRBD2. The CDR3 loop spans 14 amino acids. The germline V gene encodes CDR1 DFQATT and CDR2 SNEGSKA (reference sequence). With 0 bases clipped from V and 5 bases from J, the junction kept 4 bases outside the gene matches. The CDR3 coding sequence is TGCAGTGCTAGAGATCTCGCGGGAGGAGATACGCAGTATTTT. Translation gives CSARDLAGGDTQYF.

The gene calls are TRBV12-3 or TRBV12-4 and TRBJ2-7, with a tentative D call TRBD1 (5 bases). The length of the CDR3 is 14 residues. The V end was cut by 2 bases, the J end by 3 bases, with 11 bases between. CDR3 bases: TGTGCCAGCAGTTTAAGGGCAGGGATCTACGAGCAGTACTTC. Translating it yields CASSLRAGIYEQYF.